This T cell receptor (beta chain) was captured by sequencing in a study of blood T cell repertoires in COVID-19. Background on the study: There were acute and convalescent COVID-19 samples, and they came from the United States, Italy and Spain. T cells, B-cell-depleted T cells, or PBMCs provided the cDNA or gDNA that served as material.

V was shortened by 4 bases and J by 0 bases, with 16 bases between the two germline ends. CDR1 is SGHTA, CDR2 FQGNSA, per germline. The length of the CDR3 is 16 residues. This clone was picked up one time. Authors' analysis steps: Scientists estimated how many nucleated cells there were by amplifying reference gene primers. Produced via immunoSEQ multiplex PCR; TCRdb's table is partial and in-frame only. The V and J calls and clone size are taken from that table; D and trimming were inferred from the DNA. The sample records under 95,000 clones, 70% to 90% being singletons. Sample: peripheral blood. This clonotype was sampled from a human donor with acute or convalescent COVID-19. The donor label of this sample is uncertain. The chain has TRBV7-2 and TRBJ2-7, with no clear D. The CDR3 DNA reads TGTGCCAGCAGCTCCGCCCTAGGAAGAAGCTCCTACGAGCAGTACTTC. Translating gives CASSSALGRSSYEQYF.